This passage covers 5 T cell receptor beta chains from one sample sequenced in a study of T-cell memory formation after mild COVID-19. TCRdb called the 5' RACE reads again in MiXCR, with one record for every CDR3 protein. Of some 330,000 distinct CDR3 sequences detected, roughly 21% appear once; the ten largest clones hold 12%. Sequenced material: PBMCs or a T cell subset sorted from them (not recorded which). These receptors all come from an adult woman who had mild COVID-19 (a few samples of this study predate the infection). Cell type and time point are not known.

This chain uses TRBV6-6 with TRBJ2-3, with TRBD2 matching over 14 bases. The CDR3 covers 19 residues. V lost 5 bases, J lost 2 bases, and 12 bases stayed unmatched. Germline V gene data show CDR1 as MNHNY and CDR2 as SVGAGI (reference sequence). The CDR3 DNA sequence: TGTGCCAGCAGTCTAAGGTCGACTAGCGGGGGGGCGCCCACAGATACGCAGTATTTT. Amino acid sequence: CASSLRSTSGGAPTDTQYF.

This chain uses TRBV5-5 with TRBJ2-1; 9 nucleotides match TRBD1. Germline CDR1 reads SGHKS; CDR2 reads YYEKEE (reference sequence). The junction had 7 bases not matched to a gene; V was cut back by 0 bases and J by 6 bases. This CDR3 comprises 16 residues. CDR3 amino acids: CASSLGDRVFGNEQFF. CDR3 DNA sequence: TGTGCCAGCAGCTTGGGGGACAGGGTCTTTGGCAATGAGCAGTTCTTC.

The J gene is TRBJ1-2, the V gene TRBV6-5; D remains unclear. Trimming removed 6 bases at V and 3 bases at J, with 17 bases between. Germline V gene sequence: CDR1 MNHEY, CDR2 SVGAGI. This CDR3 is built from 15 residues. The CDR3 loop reads CASSLAGLGDYGYTF. The CDR3 DNA reads as TGTGCCAGCAGCCTGGCCGGACTGGGTGACTATGGCTACACCTTC.

The rearrangement uses TRBV18 and TRBJ2-5; 14 nucleotides agree with TRBD2. Germline V gene lookup returns CDR1 KGHSH and CDR2 LQKENI. J was trimmed by 2 bases and V by 4 bases; bases with no gene match: 6. The CDR3 is 17 amino acids. The CDR3 is CASSQQGLAGGQETQYF. The CDR3 DNA follows: TGTGCCAGCTCACAACAAGGACTAGCGGGGGGACAAGAGACCCAGTACTTC.

The CDR3 DNA reads as TGTGCCAGCAGAGGACAGAACAGCAATCAGCCCCAGCATTTT. It translates to CASRGQNSNQPQHF. This chain links TRBV12-3 or TRBV12-4 with TRBJ1-5; TRBD1 is a possible D gene (6 bases). This CDR3 region has 14 residues. Trimming cost V 6 bases and J 1 base, with 10 bases left between them.